This passage covers 25 T cell receptor beta chains from one sample sequenced in a study. Via MiXCR, TCRdb re-called the 5' RACE reads, giving one row per CDR3 protein. There are about 60,000 distinct CDR3 sequences in the sample; around 30% occur only once, and around 2% lies in the top ten. Sequences were obtained from tumor-infiltrating naive CD4+ T cells sorted from the breast tumor. The sample's subset: naive CD4+ T cells, CD4+CD45RA+CD25-. All receptors come from a female donor with breast cancer.

This clonotype was seen more than once but under ten times. The chain combines TRBV20-1 with TRBJ2-3, with 10 bases aligning to TRBD2. V trimming: 0 bases; J trimming: 5 bases; junction bases outside the gene matches: 8. Germline V gene data show CDR1 as DFQATT and CDR2 as SNEGSKA (reference sequence). This CDR3 comprises 16 residues. CDR3 region: CSARDPRTSGRDTQYF. The CDR3 DNA sequence: TGCAGTGCTAGAGATCCCCGGACTAGCGGAAGAGATACGCAGTATTTT.

This clonotype was seen more than once but under ten times. The rearrangement links TRBV10-2 to TRBJ2-3, with unresolved D. The ends were cut back, 1 base at V and 8 bases at J, with 4 bases in the middle. The germline V gene encodes CDR1 WSHSY and CDR2 SAAADI. The CDR3 consists of 11 residues. The CDR3 sequence: CASSELSTQYF. The CDR3 nucleotides are TGCGCCAGCAGTGAGTTGTCTACGCAGTATTTT.

This clonotype was seen a handful of times. This chain links TRBV5-1 with TRBJ2-3; 7 bases fit TRBD2. This CDR3 is 14 amino acids long. Germline V gene lookup returns CDR1 SGHRS and CDR2 YFSETQ. V was clipped by 1 base and J by 1 base; unmatched bases: 0. DNA of the CDR3: TGCGCCAGCAGCTTGACTAGCGGCACAGATACGCAGTATTTT. Residues: CASSLTSGTDTQYF.

This clonotype was picked up many times. The CDR3 loop is CASSLRGYSNQPQHF. The CDR3, as DNA: TGTGCCAGCAGCTTACGTGGATATAGCAATCAGCCCCAGCATTTT. The chain recombines TRBV11-2 with TRBJ1-5; the D is unclear. Germline V gene sequence: CDR1 SGHAT, CDR2 FQNNGV. Trimming shortened V by 2 bases and J by 0 bases, and 8 bases separated the two germline ends. The CDR3 has 15 residues. The complete variable domain, with remaining parts taken from reference TRBV11-2 and TRBJ1-5, reads EAGVAQSPRYKIIEKRQSVAFWCNPISGHATLYWYQQILGQGPKLLIQFQNNGVVDDSQLPKDRFSAERLKGVDSTLKIQPAKLEDSAVYLCASSLRGYSNQPQHFGDGTRLSIL.

The chain links TRBV6-2 or TRBV6-3 to TRBJ1-1; 9 positions match TRBD1. The CDR3 runs to 18 residues. Germline trimming cut 6 bases from V and 3 bases from J; bases unmatched to any gene: 17. Germline V gene lookup returns CDR1 MNHEY and CDR2 SVGEGT. CDR3 amino acids: CASRTGQGRQRRDTEAFF. The CDR3 nucleotides are TGTGCCAGCAGGACTGGACAGGGGCGACAGAGGAGGGACACTGAAGCTTTCTTT.

A note on this clonotype: A much larger clone lies a single base off, so this may be a read error. The CDR3 region is CASSRILGQGFEGYTF. As DNA, the CDR3 is TGCGCCAGCAGCCGGATCCTGGGACAGGGGTTTGAGGGCTACACCTTC. V usage is TRBV5-1 and J usage is TRBJ1-2; 10 bases are a match to TRBD1. Germline CDR1 SGHRS, CDR2 YFSETQ. The length of the CDR3 is 16 residues. V dropped 4 bases and J dropped 8; count of bases not matched to a gene: 14. Filled out from reference TRBV5-1 and TRBJ1-2, the complete variable domain reads KAGVTQTPRYLIKTRGQQVTLSCSPISGHRSVSWYQQTPGQGLQFLFEYFSETQRNKGNFPGRFSGRQFSNSRSEMNVSTLELGDSALYLCASSRILGQGFEGYTFGSGTRLTVV.

The V call is TRBV6-6, the J call TRBJ2-2; no reliable D call. V was pared by 4 bases and J by 7 bases, with 7 bases between. This CDR3 spans 12 amino acids. From germline, CDR1 is MNHNY and CDR2 SVGAGI (reference sequence). The DNA for the CDR3 is TGTGCCAGCAGTTCCCTGGGCGGGGAGCTGTTTTTT. Translated, it gives CASSSLGGELFF.

The genes are TRBV4-1 and TRBJ1-1, with unresolved D. This CDR3 region has 15 residues. CDR1 and CDR2 from the germline V gene are MGHRA and YSYEKL. Trimming removed 1 base at V and 0 bases at J, with 9 bases between. For the CDR3, the DNA is TGCGCCAGCAGCCAAGCGTGGACCTTGAACACTGAAGCTTTCTTT. Translation gives CASSQAWTLNTEAFF.

The chain uses TRBV9 and TRBJ2-1; D not certain. Germline V gene lookup returns CDR1 SGDLS and CDR2 YYNGEE. The CDR3 spans 15 residues. The germline V and J ends were trimmed by 0 bases and 4 bases, with 11 bases remaining between them. The CDR3 DNA is TGTGCCAGCAGCGTAGAGGGTAACACTTACAATGAGCAGTTCTTC. It specifies CASSVEGNTYNEQFF.

In this sample, this clonotype turned up a few times. At one end the junction does not follow the germline gene, possibly because of a read error. The chain recombines TRBV30 with TRBJ1-1; 10 bases align to TRBD1. Germline loops: CDR1 GTSNPN, CDR2 SVGIG (reference sequence). There are 14 residues in the CDR3. The CDR3 region has the DNA TGTACCTGGAGTGTACGACAGGGGGCGGATGAAGCTTTCTTT. Its protein is CTWSVRQGADEAFF.

For this clonotype: This may come from a read error, since a much larger clone is one base off. The V call is TRBV4-1, the J call TRBJ2-7, with 8 bases matching TRBD1. This CDR3 spans 15 amino acids. CDR1 is MGHRA, CDR2 YSYEKL, per germline. V shed 10 bases and J 0 bases; nucleotides not matched to a gene: 11. CDR3 sequence reads: CAIRLGTGGSYEQYF. CDR3 DNA sequence: TGCGCCATCAGGCTGGGAACAGGGGGCTCCTACGAGCAGTACTTC.

This clonotype was detected a few times. A much larger clone is a single base away; this may be a read error. This chain joins TRBV12-3 or TRBV12-4 and TRBJ2-5; 8 bases are shared with TRBD2. CDR3 length: 15 amino acids. DNA of the CDR3: TGTGCCAGCAGTTTGGGAAGCGGGAGCCAAGAGGCCCAGTACTTC. This codes for CASSLGSGSQEAQYF.

The V gene is TRBV15, the J gene TRBJ2-1; the D is unclear. The CDR3 length is 13 residues. Deletions cut 5 bases from V and 3 bases from J, with 8 bases between. CDR1 LNHNV and CDR2 YYDKDF come from the germline V gene (reference sequence). This chain's CDR3 is CATSPEHYNEQFF. CDR3 coding DNA: TGTGCCACCAGCCCTGAACACTACAATGAGCAGTTCTTC.

V gene TRBV28 combines with J gene TRBJ2-1, with no clear D. CDR3 size: 18 residues. Germline loops: CDR1 MDHEN, CDR2 SYDVKM. V gave up 4 bases and J gave up 0 bases, with 19 bases separating them. Here the CDR3 DNA reads TGTGCCAGCAGTTCCCTTCAAGCGACTGGCGGCTCCTACAATGAGCAGTTCTTC. Amino acids: CASSSLQATGGSYNEQFF.

This clonotype occurred once. This sequence joins TRBV20-1 and TRBJ2-7; weak D call: TRBD1 (6 bases). There are 13 residues in the CDR3. The V end lost 6 bases, the J end lost 7 bases, and 19 bases lay between the germline ends. The germline V gene encodes CDR1 DFQATT and CDR2 SNEGSKA (reference sequence). The CDR3, as DNA: TGCAGTGCGAGGTCGGCAGGGGCTAGTGAGCAGTACTTC. Translation: CSARSAGASEQYF.

With regard to this clonotype: The junction does not match germline at one end; this may be a read error. The chain employs TRBV20-1 and TRBJ2-4, with 8 nucleotides matching TRBD1. Germline-derived CDR1 and CDR2 are DFQATT and SNEGSKA (reference sequence). This CDR3 contains 15 residues. DNA for the CDR3: TGCAGTGCTTCTAACCCGCAGGGGGCCAAAAACATTCAATACTTC. Protein product: CSASNPQGAKNIQYF.

A single count supports this clonotype. J is TRBJ2-1 and V is TRBV12-3 or TRBV12-4, with D perhaps TRBD2 (5 bases). CDR3 size: 11 residues. Trimming removed 5 bases from V and 10 bases from J, with 9 bases in between. In nucleotides, the CDR3 is TGTGCCAGCAGTCCGCCGGGGGAGCAGTTCTTC. Protein sequence: CASSPPGEQFF.

In its sample, this clonotype was seen a few times. The chain has TRBV30 and TRBJ1-1, with no clear D. Per the germline V gene, CDR1 is GTSNPN and CDR2 is SVGIG (reference sequence). Trimming took 2 bases from V and 2 from J, leaving 9 bases between them. The CDR3 is made up of 13 amino acids. The DNA of the CDR3 is TGTGCCTGGAGTTCAAGTGGTAACACTGAAGCTTTCTTT. Its translation is CAWSSSGNTEAFF.

This clonotype has ten or more counts. This sequence joins TRBV6-1 and TRBJ1-1; 8 bases line up with TRBD1. Germline trimming cut 4 bases from V and 5 bases from J; bases unmatched to any gene: 6. CDR3 length equals 14 residues. Germline CDR1 reads MNHNS; CDR2 reads SASEGT. The CDR3 DNA follows: TGTGCCAGCAGTGCCCTAGGACAGGGAACTGAAGCTTTCTTT. This encodes CASSALGQGTEAFF.

This clonotype has more than one count but fewer than ten. The chain combines TRBV6-6 with TRBJ1-6, with TRBD1 as a possible D gene (5 bases). The V end was cut by 7 bases, the J end by 8 bases, with 21 bases between. Germline CDR1 reads MNHNY; CDR2 reads SVGAGI (reference sequence). This CDR3 contains 16 residues. The CDR3: CASTHGGIGRDSPLHF. The CDR3 coding sequence is TGTGCCAGCACCCACGGGGGAATAGGCCGAGATTCACCCCTCCACTTT.

V and J are TRBV7-2 and TRBJ2-1, with unresolved D. CDR1 is SGHTA and CDR2 is FQGNSA in the germline V gene. Trimming stripped 2 bases from V and 8 bases from J, with 10 bases between. The CDR3 is 13 amino acids. The CDR3 loop reads CASSLNWPYEQFF. The CDR3 DNA follows: TGTGCCAGCAGCTTAAACTGGCCCTATGAGCAGTTCTTC. The full variable domain, with the rest looked up from reference TRBV7-2 and TRBJ2-1, is GAGVSQSPSNKVTEKGKDVELRCDPISGHTALYWYRQSLGQGLEFLIYFQGNSAPDKSGLPSDRFSAERTGGSVSTLTIQRTQQEDSAVYLCASSLNWPYEQFFGPGTRLTVL.

V and J are TRBV7-3 and TRBJ2-1; 9 nucleotides match TRBD1. The germline gives CDR1 SGHTA, CDR2 FQGTGA. V shed 5 bases and J 1 base; nucleotides not matched to a gene: 3. There are 15 residues in the CDR3. The CDR3 here is CASSADRGSYNEQFF. CDR3 nucleotides: TGTGCCAGCAGCGCGGACAGGGGTTCCTACAATGAGCAGTTCTTC.

The rearrangement links TRBV7-9 to TRBJ2-1; D uncertain. The V gene lost 1 base and the J gene lost 1 base, with 8 bases spanning the gap. The V gene's germline CDR1 is SEHNR and CDR2 FQNEAQ (reference sequence). The CDR3 runs to 15 residues. The CDR3 DNA sequence: TGTGCCAGCAGCTTAGAGTGGAGTTCCTACAATGAGCAGTTCTTC. It translates to CASSLEWSSYNEQFF.

The V and J genes are TRBV12-3 or TRBV12-4 and TRBJ2-3; TRBD2 might be the D (6 bases). This CDR3 is built from 14 residues. Trimming left V 4 bases short and J 4 bases short, with 12 bases between. The DNA for the CDR3 is TGTGCCAGCAGTTCCCCTAGCGTCTCAGATACGCAGTATTTT. This encodes CASSSPSVSDTQYF.

This clonotype was detected many times. V is TRBV5-1 and J is TRBJ2-3, with 8 bases that match TRBD2. V gave up 5 bases and J gave up 5 bases; unmatched junction bases: 7. The germline V gene encodes CDR1 SGHRS and CDR2 YFSETQ. The CDR3 spans 14 residues. DNA for the CDR3: TGCGCCAGCAGGGATAGCGGGATCGAAGATACGCAGTATTTT. Its translation is CASRDSGIEDTQYF.